What follows is one T cell receptor (beta chain) and its context. Its antigen is unknown. This sample was taken from a study of metastatic and nonmetastatic thyroid tumors. Overall study context: Blood and tumor or nodule tissue repertoires from malignant and benign thyroid patients were compared.

As originally analysed: The study took CDR3 differences across clinicopathological groups and made a distant-metastasis classifier for papillary thyroid cancer from them. TCRdb re-analyzed the PCR reads through MiXCR. The V and J calls were not made by the authors but by TCRdb's processing. Of approximately 14,000 clones listed, 25% to 35% are singletons. Notes on the study in general: Benign nodules reportedly had significantly lower TCR beta diversity than malignant thyroid tumors in blood and tumor.

Each patient went into thyroid surgery without having received any treatment. The CDR3 is 13 amino acids. Trimming pared 4 bases from V and 4 bases from J, leaving 11 bases between. The germline V gene has CDR1 MNHNS and CDR2 SASEGT. The source material was blood. The rearrangement links TRBV6-1 to TRBJ2-7; D may be TRBD1 (5 bases). This receptor was taken from a female donor with papillary thyroid cancer or a benign thyroid nodule (not recorded which). Some clones in this sample may be carry-over from other donors' samples. The CDR3 sequence: CASSVVQVYEQYF. In DNA, the CDR3 is TGTGCCAGCAGTGTCGTACAGGTATACGAGCAGTACTTC.